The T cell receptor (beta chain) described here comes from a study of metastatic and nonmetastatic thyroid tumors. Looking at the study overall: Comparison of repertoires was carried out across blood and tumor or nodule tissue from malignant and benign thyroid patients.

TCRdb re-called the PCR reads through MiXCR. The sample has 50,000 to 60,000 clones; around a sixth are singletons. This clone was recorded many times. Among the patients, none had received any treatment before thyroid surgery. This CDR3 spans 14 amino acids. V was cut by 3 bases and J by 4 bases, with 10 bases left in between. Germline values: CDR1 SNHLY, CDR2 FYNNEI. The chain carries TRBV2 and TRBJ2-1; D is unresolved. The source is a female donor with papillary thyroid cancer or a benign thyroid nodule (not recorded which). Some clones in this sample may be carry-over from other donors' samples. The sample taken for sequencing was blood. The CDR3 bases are TGTGCCAGCAGTGATGGCGTCTCGTACAATGAGCAGTTCTTC. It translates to CASSDGVSYNEQFF.